The 24 T cell receptor beta chains listed next were all sequenced from one sample in a study of blood T cell repertoires in COVID-19. Profiling relied on immunoSEQ multiplex PCR, and the TCRdb table lists in-frame clones only, not all of them. The sample has about 21,000 clones; approximately 90% are singletons. The source material was peripheral blood. The receptors were gathered from a man between 65 and 85 years old with active COVID-19.

V is TRBV29-1 and J is TRBJ2-3, with TRBD1 identical over 8 bases. The ends lost 2 bases at V and 5 bases at J; junction bases unmatched: 6. The CDR3 length is 14 residues. Germline V gene sequence: CDR1 SQVTM, CDR2 ANQGSEA. CDR3 residues: CSVETGQGIDTQYF. CDR3 in DNA: TGCAGCGTTGAAACTGGACAGGGTATAGATACGCAGTATTTT.

The chain employs TRBV21-1 and TRBJ2-3; the tabulated D call, TRBD2, remains unverified against the DNA. TRBV21-1 is recorded as a pseudogene. The CDR3 covers 16 residues. The CDR3 loop reads CASSKVAGGRTDTQYF. The CDR3 nucleotides are TGTGCCAGCAGCAAAGTTGCGGGGGGCCGCACAGATACGCAGTATTTT.

The chain recombines TRBV29-1 with TRBJ2-2; D uncertain. The CDR3 runs 14 residues. Trimming shortened V by 5 bases and J by 0 bases, and 10 bases separated the two germline ends. Germline V gene data show CDR1 as SQVTM and CDR2 as ANQGSEA. The CDR3 here is CSVSPSANTGELFF. The DNA for the CDR3 is TGCAGCGTTTCTCCCAGCGCGAACACCGGGGAGCTGTTTTTT.

CDR3: CASSQVAGVGQETQYF. CDR3 nucleotides: TGTGCCAGCAGCCAAGTAGCAGGGGTGGGCCAAGAGACCCAGTACTTC. The chain employs TRBV3-1 (or the pseudogene TRBV3-2) and TRBJ2-5; D is perhaps TRBD1 (6 bases). Germline V gene lookup returns CDR1 LGHDT and CDR2 YNNKEL (reference sequence). V gave up 1 base and J gave up 1 base, with 13 bases separating them. The CDR3 covers 16 residues.

CDR3 nucleotides: TGCGCCAGCAGACGGCCGGGACAGAGCACTGAAGCTTTCTTT. Its translation: CASRRPGQSTEAFF. The rearrangement links TRBV5-1 to TRBJ1-1, with 7 bases identical to TRBD1. The CDR3 length is 14 residues. After removal of 5 bases from V and 4 bases from J, the junction contained 8 bases not matched to a gene. CDR1 and CDR2 (germline): SGHRS, YFSETQ.

This chain joins TRBV7-2 and TRBJ2-5; a weak D match, TRBD1 (5 bases). Trimming shortened V by 1 base and J by 2 bases, and 8 bases separated the two germline ends. Germline assignment: CDR1 SGHTA and CDR2 FQGNSA. The CDR3 spans 14 residues. CDR3 sequence reads: CASSLGGKQETQYF. Here the CDR3 DNA reads TGTGCCAGCAGCTTAGGGGGCAAACAAGAGACCCAGTACTTC. The full variable domain, rest sourced from reference TRBV7-2 and TRBJ2-5, is GAGVSQSPSNKVTEKGKDVELRCDPISGHTALYWYRQSLGQGLEFLIYFQGNSAPDKSGLPSDRFSAERTGGSVSTLTIQRTQQEDSAVYLCASSLGGKQETQYFGPGTRLLVL.

This chain connects TRBV7-9 to TRBJ1-1, with 7 nucleotides matching TRBD1. The CDR3 totals 16 residues. Trimming removed 4 bases from V and 4 bases from J; junction bases left unmatched: 12. Germline assignment: CDR1 SEHNR and CDR2 FQNEAQ (reference sequence). CDR3 region: CASSSTATGWVTEAFF. CDR3 nucleotides: TGTGCCAGCAGCTCTACCGCGACAGGGTGGGTCACTGAAGCTTTCTTT.

This chain connects TRBV3-1 (or the pseudogene TRBV3-2) to TRBJ1-4, with 7 bases identical to TRBD1. The V segment lost 1 base and the J segment 7 bases; nucleotides outside the gene matches: 6. This CDR3 has 15 residues. Germline V gives CDR1 LGHDT, CDR2 YNNKEL (reference sequence). This CDR3 reads CASSQAQGVGEKLFF. The CDR3 bases are TGTGCCAGCAGCCAAGCCCAGGGGGTGGGTGAAAAACTGTTTTTT.

This clone was counted only a few times. J is TRBJ2-7 and V is TRBV19; possible D gene TRBD2, 5 bases. The V end lost 6 bases, the J end lost 0 bases, and 9 bases lay between the germline ends. This CDR3 contains 13 residues. Germline V gene sequence: CDR1 LNHDA, CDR2 SQIVND (reference sequence). This CDR3 is CASSLGSSYEQYF. The CDR3 DNA follows: TGTGCCAGTAGCCTGGGGAGCTCCTACGAGCAGTACTTC.

The rearrangement joins TRBV5-1 to TRBJ1-1, with a tentative D call TRBD1 (6 bases). The germline V gene has CDR1 SGHRS and CDR2 YFSETQ. The CDR3 contains 15 residues. The germline V and J ends were trimmed by 2 bases and 4 bases, with 15 bases remaining between them. The CDR3 DNA is TGCGCCAGCAGCTTTGGGGTACAGGGATCCACTGAAGCTTTCTTT. It encodes CASSFGVQGSTEAFF.

The chain couples TRBV11-2 to TRBJ2-2; 7 bases agree with TRBD2. Looked up from germline, CDR1 is SGHAT and CDR2 is FQNNGV. V dropped 3 bases and J dropped 6; count of bases not matched to a gene: 4. The CDR3 loop spans 14 amino acids. As DNA, the CDR3 is TGTGCCAGCAGCTTTAGACTAGCAGCCGGGGAGCTGTTTTTT. It encodes CASSFRLAAGELFF.

V is TRBV11-2 and J is TRBJ1-1, with TRBD1 matching 10 bases. The germline V gene encodes CDR1 SGHAT and CDR2 FQNNGV. The CDR3 sequence is 15 residues long. J gave up 1 base and V 3 bases, and 2 bases lay outside the gene matches. CDR3 sequence reads: CASSFGDRGNTEAFF. The CDR3 region has the DNA TGTGCCAGCAGCTTTGGGGACAGGGGGAACACTGAAGCTTTCTTT.

CDR3 residues: CASSQRGIDEQFF. DNA for the CDR3: TGTGCCAGCAGCCAAAGGGGGATCGATGAGCAGTTCTTC. The V and J genes are TRBV9 and TRBJ2-1, with D possibly TRBD1 on 6 matching bases. The ends were cut back, 4 bases at V and 8 bases at J, with 13 bases in the middle. The germline CDR1 and CDR2 sequences are SGDLS and YYNGEE. The CDR3 contains 13 residues.

This chain uses TRBV7-8 with TRBJ2-3; 9 nucleotides line up with TRBD2. The V gene end was trimmed by 1 base and the J gene end by 0 bases; junction bases not matched to a gene: 8. This CDR3 is 18 amino acids long. Germline CDR1 reads SGHVS; CDR2 reads FQNEAQ. In nucleotides, the CDR3 is TGTGCCAGCAGCTTAGTCGCGGGAGGGCCCCTAAGCACAGATACGCAGTATTTT. Translating gives CASSLVAGGPLSTDTQYF.

The chain has TRBV19 and TRBJ1-2, with a possible D match to TRBD1 (5 bases). The V end was cut by 5 bases, the J end by 4 bases, with 17 bases between. The germline gives CDR1 LNHDA, CDR2 SQIVND (reference sequence). This CDR3 spans 15 amino acids. CDR3 bases: TGTGCCAGTAGTCCACGGGGGACGGGATCCTATGGCTACACCTTC. Its protein product is CASSPRGTGSYGYTF.

The rearrangement joins TRBV28 to TRBJ1-2; 8 bases match TRBD1. J gave up 4 bases and V 5 bases, and 6 bases lay outside the gene matches. The CDR3 contains 14 residues. Germline V gives CDR1 MDHEN, CDR2 SYDVKM. The CDR3, as DNA: TGTGCCAGCAGTAGCCACAGGGGGGCCTATGGCTACACCTTC. The encoded protein is CASSSHRGAYGYTF.

In this sample, this clone turned up once. The chain combines TRBV9 with TRBJ2-2; D gene uncertain. V was pared by 7 bases and J by 3 bases, with 13 bases between. Germline values: CDR1 SGDLS, CDR2 YYNGEE. The CDR3 totals 14 residues. The DNA of the CDR3 is TGTGCCAGCGGAGACCATGCCGACACCGGGGAGCTGTTTTTT. Its translation is CASGDHADTGELFF.

The chain uses TRBV13 and TRBJ2-7; TRBD1 agrees at 8 bases. The CDR3 totals 15 residues. J gave up 4 bases and V 0 bases, and 5 bases lay outside the gene matches. Germline V CDR1 and CDR2: PRHDT, FYEKMQ (reference sequence). CDR3 sequence (DNA): TGTGCCAGCAGCTTAGGCGAACAGGGGGGATACGAGCAGTACTTC. Its translation: CASSLGEQGGYEQYF.

The chain is built from TRBV10-2 and TRBJ1-3; 7 nucleotides line up with TRBD1. Germline values: CDR1 WSHSY, CDR2 SAAADI. The CDR3 loop spans 15 amino acids. After removal of 5 bases from V and 0 bases from J, the junction contained 4 bases not matched to a gene. The CDR3 sequence: CASSPGQSSGNTIYF. DNA for the CDR3: TGCGCCAGCAGTCCGGGACAGAGCTCTGGAAACACCATATATTTT.

This rearrangement joins TRBV2 to TRBJ1-2; the match to TRBD1 covers 9 bases. CDR1 and CDR2 from the germline V gene are SNHLY and FYNNEI. After removal of 4 bases from V and 4 bases from J, the junction contained 10 bases not matched to a gene. CDR3 length: 16 amino acids. Here the CDR3 reads CASSGGSGTGPYGYTF. CDR3 in DNA: TGTGCCAGCAGTGGGGGCTCCGGGACAGGGCCCTATGGCTACACCTTC.

The chain combines TRBV3-1 (or the pseudogene TRBV3-2) with TRBJ2-7, with D tentatively TRBD1 (6 bases). The germline V gene encodes CDR1 LGHDT and CDR2 YNNKEL (reference sequence). Trimming removed 4 bases from V and 5 bases from J, with 12 bases in between. This CDR3 region has 13 residues. CDR3 region: CASSPVGANEQYF. Here the CDR3 DNA reads TGTGCCAGCAGCCCAGTGGGGGCAAACGAGCAGTACTTC.

The chain has TRBV6-5 and TRBJ2-3; 9 nucleotides match TRBD2. The CDR3 runs to 15 residues. The junction had 7 bases not matched to a gene; V was cut back by 5 bases and J by 4 bases. CDR1 is MNHEY and CDR2 is SVGAGI in the germline V gene. This chain's CDR3 is CASSRVAGEADTQYF. The CDR3 DNA follows: TGTGCCAGCAGTCGCGTAGCGGGGGAGGCAGATACGCAGTATTTT.

This chain uses TRBV5-1 with TRBJ2-1; TRBD1 agrees at 7 bases. V lost 9 bases to trimming and J lost 7 bases; unmatched junction nucleotides: 16. This CDR3 is built from 15 residues. Germline V gives CDR1 SGHRS, CDR2 YFSETQ. CDR3 residues: CATISRGQAGNEQFF. The CDR3 bases are TGCGCCACCATTAGCCGTGGACAGGCCGGTAATGAGCAGTTCTTC.

The chain joins TRBV9 to TRBJ2-2, with D possibly matching TRBD1 (6 bases). Germline loops: CDR1 SGDLS, CDR2 YYNGEE. The CDR3 length is 14 residues. The V end was cut by 4 bases, the J end by 6 bases, with 13 bases between. CDR3 amino acids: CASSTRQVPGELFF. The DNA for the CDR3 is TGTGCCAGCAGCACCCGACAGGTCCCCGGGGAGCTGTTTTTT.